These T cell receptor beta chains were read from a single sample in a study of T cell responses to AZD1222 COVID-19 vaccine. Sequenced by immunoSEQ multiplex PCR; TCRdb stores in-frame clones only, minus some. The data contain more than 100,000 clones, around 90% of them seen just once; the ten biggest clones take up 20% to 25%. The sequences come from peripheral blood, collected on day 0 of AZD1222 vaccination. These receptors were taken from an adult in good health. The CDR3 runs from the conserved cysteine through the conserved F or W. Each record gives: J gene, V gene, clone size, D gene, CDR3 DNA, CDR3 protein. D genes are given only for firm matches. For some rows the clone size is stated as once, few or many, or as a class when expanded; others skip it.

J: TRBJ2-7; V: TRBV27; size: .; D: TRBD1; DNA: TGTGCCAGCAGTTCCACAGGGGAAATGAATTCCTACGAGCAGTACTTC; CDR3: CASSSTGEMNSYEQYF
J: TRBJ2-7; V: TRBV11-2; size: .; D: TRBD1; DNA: TGTGCCAGCAGCTCCTCCGCCGGGACAGGGGGGACCTCCGAGCAGTACTTC; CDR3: CASSSSAGTGGTSEQYF
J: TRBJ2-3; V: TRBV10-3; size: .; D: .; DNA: TGTGCCATCAGTGAAAGCACAGATACGCAGTATTTT; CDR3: CAISESTDTQYF
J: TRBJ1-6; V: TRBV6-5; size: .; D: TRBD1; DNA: TGTGCCAGCAGTTGGACAGGGGATTATAATTCACCCCTCCACTTT; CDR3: CASSWTGDYNSPLHF
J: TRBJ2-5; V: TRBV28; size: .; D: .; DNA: TGTGCCAGCAGTCCTCCCGGCGAGGGCTGGGAGACCCAGTACTTC; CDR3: CASSPPGEGWETQYF
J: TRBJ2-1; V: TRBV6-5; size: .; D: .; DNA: TGTGCCAGCAGCCCGCGCCCCTCCTACAATGAGCAGTTCTTC; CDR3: CASSPRPSYNEQFF
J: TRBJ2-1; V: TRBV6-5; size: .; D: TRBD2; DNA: TGTGCCAGCAGTTCGCCGCGACTAGCGGGAGAGGGGGAGCAGTTCTTC; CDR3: CASSSPRLAGEGEQFF
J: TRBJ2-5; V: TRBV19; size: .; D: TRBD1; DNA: TGTGCCAGTAGGTCGACAGGGGCCCAAGAGACCCAGTACTTC; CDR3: CASRSTGAQETQYF
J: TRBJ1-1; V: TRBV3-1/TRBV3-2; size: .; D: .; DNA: TGTGCCAGCAGCCAAAGAACTGACCCCGGACAGAAAGCTTTCTTT; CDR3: CASSQRTDPGQKAFF
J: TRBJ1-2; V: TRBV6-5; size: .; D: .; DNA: TGTGCCAGCAGTTACTCCGATAACTATGGCTACACCTTC; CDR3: CASSYSDNYGYTF
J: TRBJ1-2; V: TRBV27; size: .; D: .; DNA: TGTGCCAGCAGTTTCCGTGTCGGGGGGCGCAACTATGGCTACACCTTC; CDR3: CASSFRVGGRNYGYTF
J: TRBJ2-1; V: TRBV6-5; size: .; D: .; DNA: TGTGCCAGCAGTTCTCTGGGCAGGAATGAGCAGTTCTTC; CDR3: CASSSLGRNEQFF
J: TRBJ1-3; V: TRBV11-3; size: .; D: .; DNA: TGTGCCAGCAGCGCCTTAGCCGACTCTGGAAACACCATATATTTT; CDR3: CASSALADSGNTIYF
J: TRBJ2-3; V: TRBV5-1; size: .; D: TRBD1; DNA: TGCGCCAGCAGCCTAACGACAGGGTGGGATACGCAGTATTTT; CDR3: CASSLTTGWDTQYF
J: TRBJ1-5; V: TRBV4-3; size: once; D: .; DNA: TGCGCCAGCAGCCAAGACGCAGGGTCTAGTCAGCCCCAGCATTTT; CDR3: CASSQDAGSSQPQHF
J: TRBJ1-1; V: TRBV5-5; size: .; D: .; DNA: TGTGCCAGCAGCTGGGGACCGAACACTGAAGCTTTCTTT; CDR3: CASSWGPNTEAFF
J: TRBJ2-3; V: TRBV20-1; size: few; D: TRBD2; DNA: TGCAGTGCTAGTGACTGGACTAGTTTGACAGATACGCAGTATTTT; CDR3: CSASDWTSLTDTQYF
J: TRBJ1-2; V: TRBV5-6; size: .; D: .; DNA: TGTGCCAGCAGCTTGAGTAGGTCTAGGGTCGGCTATGGCTACACCTTC; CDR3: CASSLSRSRVGYGYTF
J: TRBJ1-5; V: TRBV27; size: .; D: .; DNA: TGTGCCAGCAGTTTTAAAGGGACATTGGGTCAGCCCCAGCATTTT; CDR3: CASSFKGTLGQPQHF
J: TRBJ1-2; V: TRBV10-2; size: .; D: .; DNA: TGCGCCAGCAGTGATCCACCACAGGGTGGCTATGGCTACACCTTC; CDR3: CASSDPPQGGYGYTF
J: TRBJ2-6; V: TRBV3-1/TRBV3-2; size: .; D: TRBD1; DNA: TGTGCCAGCAGCCCGGACAGGGTGAGCACTGGGGCCAACGTCCTGACTTTC; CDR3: CASSPDRVSTGANVLTF
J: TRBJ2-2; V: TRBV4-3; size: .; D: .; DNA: TGCGCCAGCAGCCAAGATCGAGGGAGCGGGGAGCTGTTTTTT; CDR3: CASSQDRGSGELFF